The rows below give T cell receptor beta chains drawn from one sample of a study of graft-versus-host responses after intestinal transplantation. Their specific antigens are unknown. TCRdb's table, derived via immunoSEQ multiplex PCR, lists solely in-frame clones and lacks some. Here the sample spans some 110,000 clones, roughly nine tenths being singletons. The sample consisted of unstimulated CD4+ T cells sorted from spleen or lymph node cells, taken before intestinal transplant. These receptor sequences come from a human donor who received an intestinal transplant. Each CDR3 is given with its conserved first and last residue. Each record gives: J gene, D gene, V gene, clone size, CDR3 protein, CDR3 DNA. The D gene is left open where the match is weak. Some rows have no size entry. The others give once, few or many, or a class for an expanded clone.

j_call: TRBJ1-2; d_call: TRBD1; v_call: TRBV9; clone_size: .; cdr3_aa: CASSDTQGVSGYTF; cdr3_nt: TGTGCCAGCAGCGACACACAGGGGGTAAGCGGCTACACCTTC
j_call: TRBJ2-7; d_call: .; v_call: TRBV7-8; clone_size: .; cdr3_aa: CASSHNRVSYEQYF; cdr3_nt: TGTGCCAGCAGCCACAACAGGGTCTCCTACGAGCAGTACTTC
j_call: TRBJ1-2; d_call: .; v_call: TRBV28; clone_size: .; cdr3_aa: CASSGLFDGYTF; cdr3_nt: TGTGCCAGCAGTGGACTTTTTGATGGCTACACCTTC
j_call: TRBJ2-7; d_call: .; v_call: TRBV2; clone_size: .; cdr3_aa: CASRGQPGTYEQYF; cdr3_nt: TGTGCCAGCAGAGGACAGCCTGGGACCTACGAGCAGTACTTC
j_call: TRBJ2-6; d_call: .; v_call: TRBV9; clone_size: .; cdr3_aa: CASSARRGRANVLTF; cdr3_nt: TGTGCCAGCAGCGCCCGCAGGGGTCGGGCCAACGTCCTGACTTTC
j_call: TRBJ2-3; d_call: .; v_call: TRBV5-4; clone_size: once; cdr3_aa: CASSLTGTDTQYF; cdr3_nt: TGTGCCAGCAGCTTGACAGGCACAGATACGCAGTATTTT
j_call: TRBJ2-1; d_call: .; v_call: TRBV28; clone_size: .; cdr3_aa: CASSLPGLAEQFF; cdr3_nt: TGTGCCAGCAGCTTACCGGGACTTGCTGAGCAGTTCTTC
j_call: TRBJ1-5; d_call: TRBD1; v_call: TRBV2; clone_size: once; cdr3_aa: CASKTGISNQPQHF; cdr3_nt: TGTGCCAGCAAGACAGGGATTAGCAATCAGCCCCAGCATTTT
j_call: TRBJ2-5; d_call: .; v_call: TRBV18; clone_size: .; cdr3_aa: CASSPNFKETQYF; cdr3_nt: TGTGCCAGCTCACCAAACTTCAAAGAGACCCAGTACTTC
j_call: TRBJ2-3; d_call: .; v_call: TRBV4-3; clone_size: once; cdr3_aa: CASSPRGGSTDTQYF; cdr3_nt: TGCGCCAGCAGCCCCAGGGGCGGGAGCACAGATACGCAGTATTTT